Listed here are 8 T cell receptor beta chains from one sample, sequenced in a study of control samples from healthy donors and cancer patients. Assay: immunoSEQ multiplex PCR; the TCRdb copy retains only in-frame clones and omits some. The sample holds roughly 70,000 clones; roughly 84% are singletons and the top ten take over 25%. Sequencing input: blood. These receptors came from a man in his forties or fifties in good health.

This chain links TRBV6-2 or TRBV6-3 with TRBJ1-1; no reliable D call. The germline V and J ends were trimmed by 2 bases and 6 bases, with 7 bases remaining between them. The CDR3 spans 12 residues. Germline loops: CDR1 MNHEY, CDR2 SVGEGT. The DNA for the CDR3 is TGTGCCAGCAGTTACGACAACTCTGAAGCTTTCTTT. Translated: CASSYDNSEAFF.

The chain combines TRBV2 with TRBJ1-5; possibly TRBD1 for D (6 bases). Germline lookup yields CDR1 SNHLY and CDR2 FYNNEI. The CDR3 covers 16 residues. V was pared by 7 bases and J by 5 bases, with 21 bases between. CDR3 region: CASKLTGLLADQPQHF. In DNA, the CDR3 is TGTGCCAGCAAGCTGACAGGACTTTTAGCGGATCAGCCCCAGCATTTT.

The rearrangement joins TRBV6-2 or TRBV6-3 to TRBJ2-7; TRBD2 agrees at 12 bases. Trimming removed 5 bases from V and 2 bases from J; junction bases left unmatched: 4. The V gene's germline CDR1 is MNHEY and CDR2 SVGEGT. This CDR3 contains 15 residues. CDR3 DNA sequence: TGTGCCAGCAGTCTAGCGGGAGGGCCCCCCTACGAGCAGTACTTC. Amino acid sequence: CASSLAGGPPYEQYF.

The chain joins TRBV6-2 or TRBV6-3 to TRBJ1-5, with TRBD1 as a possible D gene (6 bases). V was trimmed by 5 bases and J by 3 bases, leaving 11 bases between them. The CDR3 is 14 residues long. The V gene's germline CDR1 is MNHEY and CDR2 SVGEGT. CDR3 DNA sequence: TGTGCCAGCAGTCCGGACAGATCCAATCAGCCCCAGCATTTT. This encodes CASSPDRSNQPQHF.

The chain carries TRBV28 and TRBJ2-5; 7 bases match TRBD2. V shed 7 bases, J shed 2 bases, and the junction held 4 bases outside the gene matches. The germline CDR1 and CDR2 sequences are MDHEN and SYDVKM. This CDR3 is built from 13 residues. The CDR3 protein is CASTLGGQETQYF. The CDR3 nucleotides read TGTGCCAGCACCTTGGGGGGGCAAGAGACCCAGTACTTC.

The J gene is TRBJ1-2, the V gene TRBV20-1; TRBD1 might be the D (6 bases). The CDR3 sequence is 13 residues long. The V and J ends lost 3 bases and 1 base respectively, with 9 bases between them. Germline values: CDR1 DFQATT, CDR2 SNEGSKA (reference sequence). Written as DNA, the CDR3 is TGCAGTGCTAGTAAGGGGGTTAACTATGGCTACACCTTC. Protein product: CSASKGVNYGYTF.

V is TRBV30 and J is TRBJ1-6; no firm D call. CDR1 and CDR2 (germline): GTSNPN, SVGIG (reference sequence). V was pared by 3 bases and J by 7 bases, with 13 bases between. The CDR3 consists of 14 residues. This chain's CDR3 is CAWRTAAPNSPLHF. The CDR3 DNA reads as TGTGCCTGGAGAACGGCAGCCCCGAATTCACCCCTCCACTTT.

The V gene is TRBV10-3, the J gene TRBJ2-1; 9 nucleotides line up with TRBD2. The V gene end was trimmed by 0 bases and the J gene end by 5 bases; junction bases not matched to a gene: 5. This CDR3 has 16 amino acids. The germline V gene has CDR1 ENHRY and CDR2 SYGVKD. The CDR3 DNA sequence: TGTGCCATCAGTGAGTCGGGGGCGGGGGGGAACAATGAGCAGTTCTTC. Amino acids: CAISESGAGGNNEQFF.